Below are 27 T cell receptor beta chains sequenced from a single sample in a study of blood T cell repertoires in COVID-19. The repertoire was sequenced with immunoSEQ multiplex PCR; TCRdb's copy has only in-frame clones and lacks some. The sample includes roughly 93,000 clones, around 89% of them seen just once. Source material: peripheral blood. These receptors were collected from a man in his fifties or sixties with acute or convalescent COVID-19.

This chain uses TRBV27 with TRBJ1-2; 9 positions agree with TRBD1. V was clipped by 5 bases and J by 4 bases; unmatched bases: 5. This CDR3 region has 14 residues. Germline assignment: CDR1 MNHEY and CDR2 SMNVEV (reference sequence). The CDR3 loop reads CASSETGGLYGYTF. The CDR3 DNA sequence: TGTGCCAGCAGTGAGACAGGGGGACTCTATGGCTACACCTTC.

In this sample, this clone turned up a few times. The chain couples TRBV14 to TRBJ2-5; D is possibly TRBD1 (5 bases). The CDR3 runs to 14 residues. Germline CDR1 SGHDN, CDR2 FVKESK. With 0 bases removed from V and 4 bases from J, the gap between germline ends came to 9 bases. The CDR3 sequence: CASSQETATETQYF. CDR3 in DNA: TGTGCCAGCAGCCAAGAGACAGCCACAGAGACCCAGTACTTC.

The genes are TRBV6-5 and TRBJ2-1, with 13 bases identical to TRBD2. J was trimmed by 9 bases and V by 7 bases; bases with no gene match: 6. The CDR3 has 14 amino acids. The V gene's germline CDR1 is MNHEY and CDR2 SVGAGI. The CDR3 sequence: CASTGLAGTGEQFF. In nucleotides, the CDR3 is TGTGCCAGCACGGGACTAGCGGGGACCGGTGAGCAGTTCTTC.

This chain connects TRBV28 to TRBJ1-1, with TRBD1 identical over 10 bases. Unmatched junction bases numbered 5, after V lost 6 bases and J lost 4 bases. Germline lookup yields CDR1 MDHEN and CDR2 SYDVKM. This CDR3 is 14 amino acids long. This chain's CDR3 is CASRGGQGGTEAFF. In nucleotides, the CDR3 is TGTGCCAGCAGGGGCGGACAGGGGGGCACTGAAGCTTTCTTT. The whole variable domain, remainder taken from reference TRBV28 and TRBJ1-1, is DVKVTQSSRYLVKRTGEKVFLECVQDMDHENMFWYRQDPGLGLRLIYFSYDVKMKEKGDIPEGYSVSREKKERFSLILESASTNQTSMYLCASRGGQGGTEAFFGQGTRLTVV.

This clone was found once. The rearrangement links TRBV18 to TRBJ1-2; weak D call: TRBD1 (5 bases). The CDR3 has 15 amino acids. Germline CDR1 KGHSH, CDR2 LQKENI. The V and J ends lost 3 bases and 4 bases respectively, with 15 bases between them. DNA of the CDR3: TGTGCCAGCTCACCCCCGACAGCGAGATCCTATGGCTACACCTTC. Encoded protein: CASSPPTARSYGYTF.

The rearrangement links TRBV11-2 to TRBJ2-3; 8 bases fit TRBD1. Trimming took 5 bases from V and 2 from J; bases not matched to a gene: 6. The CDR3 contains 15 residues. Germline V CDR1 and CDR2: SGHAT, FQNNGV. CDR3 loop: CASSRQGANTDTQYF. The CDR3 bases are TGTGCCAGCAGCCGGCAGGGGGCGAACACAGATACGCAGTATTTT.

CDR3 nucleotide sequence: TGTGCCAGCAGCGCGACAGGGACTGAAGCTTTCTTT. It yields the protein CASSATGTEAFF. The V call is TRBV28, the J call TRBJ1-1; 7 nucleotides align to TRBD1. The germline V gene encodes CDR1 MDHEN and CDR2 SYDVKM. V lost 6 bases, J lost 5 bases, and 3 bases stayed unmatched. The CDR3 spans 12 residues.

This chain connects TRBV6-5 to TRBJ1-2, with 8 positions matching TRBD1. J lost 6 bases, V lost 4 bases, and 13 bases had no gene match. Germline lookup yields CDR1 MNHEY and CDR2 SVGAGI. This CDR3 is built from 16 residues. The CDR3 DNA follows: TGTGCCAGCAGTTCCACCACTTTGACAGGGGCGGATGGCTACACCTTC. Residues: CASSSTTLTGADGYTF.

This clone was recorded only once. The rearrangement uses TRBV19 and TRBJ1-1; 8 bases are a match to TRBD1. J gave up 9 bases and V 2 bases, and 11 bases lay outside the gene matches. CDR1 and CDR2 from the germline V gene are LNHDA and SQIVND (reference sequence). The CDR3 has 15 residues. The CDR3 sequence is CASSIRDRNQGKAFF. The CDR3 bases are TGTGCCAGTAGTATAAGGGACAGGAACCAAGGCAAAGCTTTCTTT.

The rearrangement joins TRBV21-1 to TRBJ2-7; the table's D gene call, TRBD1, was not cross checked with the DNA. TRBV21-1 represents a pseudogene. The CDR3 is made up of 14 amino acids. CDR3 DNA sequence: TGTGCCAGCAGCGCGACAGGGGGCCCCCACGAGCAGTACGTC. This gives the protein CASSATGGPHEQYV.

The V and J genes are TRBV29-1 and TRBJ1-4; no definite D call. Germline V gene lookup returns CDR1 SQVTM and CDR2 ANQGSEA. Between the trimmed V and J ends, which lost 4 bases and 3 bases, there was a span of 12 bases. The CDR3 contains 14 residues. Here the CDR3 DNA reads TGCAGCGTTGTCGGAGGGTTGCCTAATGAAAAACTGTTTTTT. It encodes CSVVGGLPNEKLFF.

This clone has only a few counts. This chain connects TRBV6-2 or TRBV6-3 to TRBJ1-1, with TRBD1 matching 10 bases. J gave up 7 bases and V 5 bases, and 4 bases lay outside the gene matches. The CDR3 consists of 13 residues. From germline, CDR1 is MNHEY and CDR2 SVGEGT. The CDR3 nucleotides are TGTGCCAGCAGTACGGGGACAGGGGATGAAGCTTTCTTT. Translation gives CASSTGTGDEAFF.

The CDR3 spells CASSGGLAGGIRETQYF. The CDR3 DNA reads as TGTGCCAGCAGCGGAGGACTAGCGGGGGGGATCCGAGAGACCCAGTACTTC. V and J are TRBV9 and TRBJ2-5, with 15 bases lining up with TRBD2. V trimming: 3 bases; J trimming: 4 bases; junction bases outside the gene matches: 7. Germline loops: CDR1 SGDLS, CDR2 YYNGEE. There are 17 residues in the CDR3.

This clone was observed a handful of times. V is TRBV6-5 and J is TRBJ1-1, with TRBD1 matching 9 bases. The CDR3 runs to 14 residues. V dropped 10 bases and J dropped 3; count of bases not matched to a gene: 9. Germline CDR1 reads MNHEY; CDR2 reads SVGAGI. The CDR3, as DNA: TGTGCCACCCACAGGGGGCGCGGGGACACTGAAGCTTTCTTT. Protein: CATHRGRGDTEAFF.

The rearrangement links TRBV12-3 or TRBV12-4 to TRBJ2-5; tentatively, D is TRBD2 (5 bases). Deletions cut 2 bases from V and 5 bases from J, with 9 bases between. This CDR3 contains 13 residues. The CDR3 sequence: CASSLSGLETQYF. DNA for the CDR3: TGTGCCAGCAGTTTAAGCGGCTTGGAGACCCAGTACTTC.

The chain is built from TRBV7-6 and TRBJ1-6, with 10 bases fitting TRBD1. V shed 5 bases and J 9 bases; nucleotides not matched to a gene: 7. The CDR3 is 15 amino acids. Germline loops: CDR1 SGHVS, CDR2 FNYEAQ. The chain's CDR3 is CASSRRDRGSSPLHF. The DNA for the CDR3 is TGTGCCAGCAGCCGACGGGACAGGGGCAGTTCACCCCTCCACTTT.

The chain employs TRBV5-1 and TRBJ2-3; 9 bases are a match to TRBD2. CDR3 size: 16 residues. The V gene's germline CDR1 is SGHRS and CDR2 YFSETQ. Trimming removed 1 base from V and 5 bases from J; junction bases left unmatched: 8. The CDR3 nucleotides read TGCGCCAGCAGCTTGCCAGCGGGGGGCGGCCGAGATACGCAGTATTTT. Encoded protein: CASSLPAGGGRDTQYF. Full variable domain (remainder filled in from reference TRBV5-1 and TRBJ2-3): KAGVTQTPRYLIKTRGQQVTLSCSPISGHRSVSWYQQTPGQGLQFLFEYFSETQRNKGNFPGRFSGRQFSNSRSEMNVSTLELGDSALYLCASSLPAGGGRDTQYFGPGTRLTVL.

The chain recombines TRBV5-1 with TRBJ2-3, with 9 bases aligning to TRBD2. V shed 4 bases, J shed 3 bases, and the junction held 18 bases outside the gene matches. The germline CDR1 and CDR2 sequences are SGHRS and YFSETQ. This CDR3 is 19 amino acids long. The CDR3 DNA reads as TGCGCCAGCAGCCATGGGAGGCTAGCGGGATCCGGGCATACAGATACGCAGTATTTT. This sequence encodes CASSHGRLAGSGHTDTQYF.

This clone was recorded a few times. V and J are TRBV19 and TRBJ2-5; D might be TRBD2 (5 bases). Trimming took 6 bases from V and 5 from J, leaving 16 bases between them. Germline CDR1 reads LNHDA; CDR2 reads SQIVND (reference sequence). CDR3 length: 14 residues. CDR3 sequence reads: CASSLKTKQETQYF. CDR3 DNA: TGTGCCAGTAGCCTTAAGACTAAGCAGGAGACCCAGTACTTC.

V is TRBV24-1 and J is TRBJ2-7; D remains ambiguous. This CDR3 comprises 13 residues. Germline lookup yields CDR1 KGHDR and CDR2 SFDVKD. Between the trimmed V and J ends, which lost 6 bases and 7 bases, there was a span of 15 bases. CDR3 coding DNA: TGTGCCACCAGTAAGTTTCGTGGAGAGGAGCAGTACGTC. This gives the protein CATSKFRGEEQYV.

V and J are TRBV5-1 and TRBJ1-6; 9 nucleotides agree with TRBD1. V shed 0 bases, J shed 10 bases, and the junction held 5 bases outside the gene matches. Germline lookup yields CDR1 SGHRS and CDR2 YFSETQ. The CDR3 runs 15 residues. The CDR3 here is CASSLGRDRVSPLHF. CDR3 nucleotides: TGCGCCAGCAGCTTGGGACGGGACAGGGTCTCACCCCTCCACTTT.

V gene TRBV7-3 combines with J gene TRBJ2-3, with TRBD2 matching over 10 bases. Germline trimming cut 0 bases from V and 5 bases from J; bases unmatched to any gene: 5. Germline V lookup: CDR1 SGHTA, CDR2 FQGTGA. The CDR3 length is 16 residues. The CDR3 DNA is TGTGCCAGCAGCTTAACAGCGGGGGGGCCAAAAGATACGCAGTATTTT. Its protein is CASSLTAGGPKDTQYF. Full variable domain (outside the CDR3, taken from reference TRBV7-3 and TRBJ2-3): GAGVSQTPSNKVTEKGKYVELRCDPISGHTALYWYRQSLGQGPEFLIYFQGTGAADDSGLPNDRFFAVRPEGSVSTLKIQRTERGDSAVYLCASSLTAGGPKDTQYFGPGTRLTVL.

The rearrangement links TRBV6-5 to TRBJ1-2; a possible D gene is TRBD1 (6 bases). The CDR3 is made up of 14 amino acids. Germline CDR1 is MNHEY and CDR2 is SVGAGI. The V end lost 2 bases, the J end lost 2 bases, and 9 bases lay between the germline ends. This CDR3 is CASSYRQGNYGYTF. CDR3 sequence (DNA): TGTGCCAGCAGTTACCGGCAGGGGAACTATGGCTACACCTTC.

The V call is TRBV14, the J call TRBJ2-3, with D unresolved. The CDR3 spans 14 residues. Germline assignment: CDR1 SGHDN and CDR2 FVKESK. Trimming shortened V by 4 bases and J by 0 bases, and 8 bases separated the two germline ends. CDR3 nucleotides: TGTGCCAGCAGCCCGAGCTCTAGCACAGATACGCAGTATTTT. This translates into CASSPSSSTDTQYF.

V gene TRBV27 combines with J gene TRBJ2-1; tentatively, D is TRBD2 (7 bases). The V and J ends lost 7 bases and 7 bases respectively, with 20 bases between them. Germline V gene sequence: CDR1 MNHEY, CDR2 SMNVEV (reference sequence). The CDR3 has 15 amino acids. Here the CDR3 reads CASTVKGGPWNEQFF. The CDR3 nucleotides are TGTGCCAGCACCGTGAAGGGGGGGCCGTGGAATGAGCAGTTCTTC.

The chain carries TRBV30 and TRBJ1-4, with D perhaps matching TRBD1 (5 bases). In germline, CDR1 is GTSNPN, CDR2 SVGIG (reference sequence). With 2 bases removed from V and 8 bases from J, the gap between germline ends came to 15 bases. The CDR3 is made up of 14 amino acids. The CDR3 sequence is CAWSQRGVAEKLFF. CDR3 nucleotide sequence: TGTGCCTGGAGTCAACGGGGGGTGGCGGAAAAACTGTTTTTT. The whole variable domain, filled in from reference TRBV30 and TRBJ1-4, reads SQTIHQWPATLVQPVGSPLSLECTVEGTSNPNLYWYRQAAGRGLQLLFYSVGIGQISSEVPQNLSASRPQDRQFILSSKKLLLSDSGFYLCAWSQRGVAEKLFFGSGTQLSVL.

V usage is TRBV5-1 and J usage is TRBJ2-3; TRBD2 matches 12 bases. Germline CDR1 is SGHRS and CDR2 is YFSETQ. The CDR3 sequence is 16 residues long. V gave up 0 bases and J gave up 4 bases; unmatched junction bases: 3. The CDR3 here is CASSLEASGGADTQYF. In DNA form, the CDR3 reads TGCGCCAGCAGCTTGGAGGCTAGCGGGGGGGCAGATACGCAGTATTTT.